Each of the 16 T cell receptor beta chains below was sequenced from the same sample in a study of T cells expressing NK-cell markers. TCRdb reprocessed the 5' RACE reads; each CDR3 protein has one entry and no DNA is given. The clone table shows about 260,000 distinct CDR3 sequences, with the ten largest holding about 4.2%. The source material was blood T cells: a sorted CD56 or NKG2C T cell subset, CD4+ or CD8+ T cells, or bulk PBMC T cells (not recorded which). The receptors were gathered from a woman aged 18 to 75 in good health.

The genes are TRBV20-1 and TRBJ2-1. CDR1 and CDR2 from the germline V gene are DFQATT and SNEGSKA (reference sequence). The CDR3 contains 11 residues. CDR3 in amino acids: CSAGVTSTKFF.

The genes are TRBV4-3 and TRBJ2-5. CDR1 is LGHNA and CDR2 is YSLEER in the germline V gene. The CDR3 consists of 17 residues. CDR3 amino acids: CASSQDPVAYNAETQYF.

This chain uses TRBV6-1 with TRBJ2-7; TCRdb picks TRBD2, but there is no DNA to check that call. The CDR3 totals 14 residues. Germline V lookup: CDR1 MNHNS, CDR2 SASEGT. The CDR3 loop reads CASSPRGALHEQYF.

J is TRBJ2-3 and V is TRBV12-3 or TRBV12-4; TCRdb picks TRBD1, but there is no DNA to check that call. The CDR3 covers 14 residues. CDR3 protein: CASSFSPGQATQYF.

The chain couples TRBV20-1 to TRBJ1-5; there is no DNA to check the TCRdb D call of TRBD1. CDR3 size: 13 residues. Germline CDR1 is DFQATT and CDR2 is SNEGSKA (reference sequence). The CDR3 is CSAQQDSNQPQHF.

The V and J genes are TRBV27 and TRBJ2-3. The germline CDR1 and CDR2 sequences are MNHEY and SMNVEV (reference sequence). The CDR3 spans 14 residues. Here the CDR3 reads CASSARPSTDTQYF.

This sequence joins TRBV10-3 and TRBJ2-6. CDR3 length equals 15 residues. Per germline, CDR1 ENHRY and CDR2 SYGVKD. The CDR3 protein is CAINQEFSGANVLTF.

The rearrangement uses TRBV4-2 and TRBJ2-2; TCRdb's D gene call, TRBD1, goes unchecked for lack of DNA. From germline, CDR1 is LGHNA and CDR2 YNFKEQ. The CDR3 sequence is 13 residues long. The CDR3 loop is CASSQPGPRELFF.

The chain recombines TRBV29-1 with TRBJ2-7; lacking DNA, the TRBD1 call made by TCRdb goes unchecked. The CDR3 loop spans 13 amino acids. Germline V CDR1 and CDR2: SQVTM, ANQGSEA. CDR3 sequence reads: CSVVRQGYYEQYF.

The J gene is TRBJ2-5, the V gene TRBV5-1; without DNA, the TCRdb call of TRBD1 cannot be checked. This CDR3 has 14 residues. In germline, CDR1 is SGHRS, CDR2 YFSETQ. CDR3 loop: CASSPEGTKETQYF. The entire variable domain, with the rest obtained from reference TRBV5-1 and TRBJ2-5, is as follows: KAGVTQTPRYLIKTRGQQVTLSCSPISGHRSVSWYQQTPGQGLQFLFEYFSETQRNKGNFPGRFSGRQFSNSRSEMNVSTLELGDSALYLCASSPEGTKETQYFGPGTRLLVL.

The chain employs TRBV12-3 or TRBV12-4 and TRBJ1-5; the D gene TCRdb calls, TRBD1, cannot be checked with no DNA. The CDR3 totals 16 residues. The CDR3 is CASSLAGQGANQPQHF.

The V gene is TRBV6-2 or TRBV6-3, the J gene TRBJ2-3; with no DNA, the TCRdb D assignment of TRBD2 cannot be verified. Germline V lookup: CDR1 MNHEY, CDR2 SVGEGT. This CDR3 contains 16 residues. The CDR3 sequence is CASSWMVSGSTDTQYF.

This sequence joins TRBV20-1 and TRBJ1-5; no DNA is available, so the TRBD1 call from TCRdb remains unchecked. In germline, CDR1 is DFQATT, CDR2 SNEGSKA (reference sequence). The CDR3 contains 16 residues. The CDR3 sequence is CSARLPNRGSNQPQHF.

The chain is built from TRBV7-9 and TRBJ1-6; lacking DNA, the TRBD1 call made by TCRdb goes unchecked. Germline V gene lookup returns CDR1 SEHNR and CDR2 FQNEAQ (reference sequence). The CDR3 has 16 residues. The CDR3 loop is CASSLVFDRVHSPLHF.

J is TRBJ2-2 and V is TRBV20-1; lacking DNA, the TRBD1 call made by TCRdb goes unchecked. The CDR3 covers 14 residues. Germline V gene lookup returns CDR1 DFQATT and CDR2 SNEGSKA (reference sequence). Here the CDR3 reads CSARPQGNTGELFF.

The rearrangement joins TRBV12-3 or TRBV12-4 to TRBJ2-1; TCRdb returns TRBD2, unconfirmable since there is no DNA. This CDR3 region has 17 residues. CDR3 loop: CASSSPPGRGAYNEQFF.